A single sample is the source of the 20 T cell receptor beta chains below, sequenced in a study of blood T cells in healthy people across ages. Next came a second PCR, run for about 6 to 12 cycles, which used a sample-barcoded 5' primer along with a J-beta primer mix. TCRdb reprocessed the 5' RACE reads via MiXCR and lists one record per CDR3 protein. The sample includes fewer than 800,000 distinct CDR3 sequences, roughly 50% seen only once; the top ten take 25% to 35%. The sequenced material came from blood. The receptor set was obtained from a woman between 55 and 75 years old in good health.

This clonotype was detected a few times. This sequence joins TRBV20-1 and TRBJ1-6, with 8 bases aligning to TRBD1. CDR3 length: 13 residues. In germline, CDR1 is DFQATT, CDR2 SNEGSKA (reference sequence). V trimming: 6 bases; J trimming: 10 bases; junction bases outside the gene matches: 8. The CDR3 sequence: CSARDRRGSPLHF. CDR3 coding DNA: TGCAGTGCACGGGACAGGAGAGGCTCACCCCTCCACTTT.

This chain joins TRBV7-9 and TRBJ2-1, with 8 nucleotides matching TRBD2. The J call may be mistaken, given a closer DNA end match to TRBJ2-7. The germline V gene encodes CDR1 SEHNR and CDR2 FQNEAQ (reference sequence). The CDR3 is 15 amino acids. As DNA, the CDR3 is TGTGCCAGCAGCGCCAGCGGGAGCATATACAATGAGCAGTACTTC. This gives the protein CASSASGSIYNEQYF.

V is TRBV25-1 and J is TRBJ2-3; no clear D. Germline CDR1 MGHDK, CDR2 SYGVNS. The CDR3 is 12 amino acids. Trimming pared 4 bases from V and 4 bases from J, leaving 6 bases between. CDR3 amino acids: CASSGRSDTQYF. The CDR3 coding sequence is TGTGCCAGCAGTGGGAGATCAGATACGCAGTATTTT. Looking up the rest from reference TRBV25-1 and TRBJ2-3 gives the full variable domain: EADIYQTPRYLVIGTGKKITLECSQTMGHDKMYWYQQDPGMELHLIHYSYGVNSTEKGDLSSESTVSRIRTEHFPLTLESARPSHTSQYLCASSGRSDTQYFGPGTRLTVL.

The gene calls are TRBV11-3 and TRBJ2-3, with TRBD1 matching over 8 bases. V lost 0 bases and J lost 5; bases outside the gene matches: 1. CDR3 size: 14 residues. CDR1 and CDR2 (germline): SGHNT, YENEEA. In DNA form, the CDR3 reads TGTGCCAGCAGCTTAGACAGGGGGCAAGATACGCAGTATTTT. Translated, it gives CASSLDRGQDTQYF.

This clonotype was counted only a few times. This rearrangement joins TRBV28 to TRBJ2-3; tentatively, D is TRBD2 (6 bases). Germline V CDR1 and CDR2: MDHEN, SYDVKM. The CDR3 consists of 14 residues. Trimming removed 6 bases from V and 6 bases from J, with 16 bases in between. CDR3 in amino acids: CASRAGLPVDTQYF. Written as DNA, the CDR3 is TGTGCCAGCAGGGCGGGGCTACCGGTGGATACGCAGTATTTT.

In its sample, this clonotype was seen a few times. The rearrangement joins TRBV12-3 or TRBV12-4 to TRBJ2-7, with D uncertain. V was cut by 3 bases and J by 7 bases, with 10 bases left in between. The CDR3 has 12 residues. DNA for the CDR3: TGTGCCAGCAGTTTTAGGGTGGGGGAGCAGTACTTC. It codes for CASSFRVGEQYF.

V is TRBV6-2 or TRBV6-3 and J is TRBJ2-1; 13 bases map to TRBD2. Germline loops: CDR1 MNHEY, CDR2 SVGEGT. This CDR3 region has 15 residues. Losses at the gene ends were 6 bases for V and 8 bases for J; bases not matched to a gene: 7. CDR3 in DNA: TGTGCCAGCAGCCTAGGACTAGCGGGAGTCCATGAGCAGTTCTTC. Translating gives CASSLGLAGVHEQFF.

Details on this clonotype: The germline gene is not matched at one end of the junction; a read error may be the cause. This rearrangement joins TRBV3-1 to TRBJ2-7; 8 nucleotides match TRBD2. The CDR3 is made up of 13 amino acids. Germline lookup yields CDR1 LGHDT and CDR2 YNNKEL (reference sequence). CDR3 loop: CAGSLTSGYEQYF. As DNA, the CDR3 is TGTGCCGGCAGTCTCACTAGCGGCTACGAGCAGTACTTC.

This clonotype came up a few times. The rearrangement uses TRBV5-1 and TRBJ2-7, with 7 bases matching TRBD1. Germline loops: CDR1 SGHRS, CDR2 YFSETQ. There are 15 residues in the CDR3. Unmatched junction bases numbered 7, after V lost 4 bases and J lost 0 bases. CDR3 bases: TGCGCCAGCAGCCCAAACAGGGGCCCCTCCTACGAGCAGTACTTC. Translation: CASSPNRGPSYEQYF.

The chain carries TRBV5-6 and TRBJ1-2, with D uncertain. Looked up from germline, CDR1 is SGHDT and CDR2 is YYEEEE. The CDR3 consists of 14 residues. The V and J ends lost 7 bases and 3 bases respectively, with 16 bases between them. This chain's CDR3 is CASLPPSEDYGYTF. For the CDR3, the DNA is TGTGCCAGCCTGCCACCCTCAGAAGACTATGGCTACACCTTC.

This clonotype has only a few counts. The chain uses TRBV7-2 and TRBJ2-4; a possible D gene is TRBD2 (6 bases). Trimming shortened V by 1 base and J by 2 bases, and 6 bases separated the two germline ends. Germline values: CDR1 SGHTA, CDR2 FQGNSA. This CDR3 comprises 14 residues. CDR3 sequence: CASSLGTTKNIQYF. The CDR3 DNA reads TGTGCCAGCAGCTTAGGGACTACCAAAAACATTCAGTACTTC.

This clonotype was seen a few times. CDR3 in DNA: TGCGCCAGCAGCCAGACTAGCGGCGAGACCCAGTACTTC. Protein product: CASSQTSGETQYF. The chain couples TRBV4-1 to TRBJ2-5; 9 nucleotides align to TRBD2. With 3 bases clipped from V and 5 bases from J, the junction kept 1 base outside the gene matches. The V gene's germline CDR1 is MGHRA and CDR2 YSYEKL. CDR3 length: 13 amino acids.

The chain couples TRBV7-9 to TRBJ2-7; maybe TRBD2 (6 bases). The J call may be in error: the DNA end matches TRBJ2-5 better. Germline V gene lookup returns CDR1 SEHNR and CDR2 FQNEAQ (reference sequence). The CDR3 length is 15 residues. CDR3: CASSFSQGGWETQYF. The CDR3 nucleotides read TGTGCCAGCAGCTTTTCTCAGGGAGGATGGGAGACCCAGTACTTC.

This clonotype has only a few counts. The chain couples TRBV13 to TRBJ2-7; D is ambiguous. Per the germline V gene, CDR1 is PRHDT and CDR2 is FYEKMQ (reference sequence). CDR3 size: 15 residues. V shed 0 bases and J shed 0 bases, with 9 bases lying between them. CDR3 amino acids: CASSLGRGSSYEQYF. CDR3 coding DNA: TGTGCCAGCAGCTTAGGCCGTGGTTCCTCCTACGAGCAGTACTTC.

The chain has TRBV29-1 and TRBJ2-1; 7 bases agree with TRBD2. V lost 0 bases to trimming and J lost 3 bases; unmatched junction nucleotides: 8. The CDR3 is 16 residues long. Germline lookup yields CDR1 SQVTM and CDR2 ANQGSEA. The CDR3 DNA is TGCAGCGTTGAAGATGGCGGAGCGGGAAACTACAATGAGCAGTTCTTC. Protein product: CSVEDGGAGNYNEQFF.

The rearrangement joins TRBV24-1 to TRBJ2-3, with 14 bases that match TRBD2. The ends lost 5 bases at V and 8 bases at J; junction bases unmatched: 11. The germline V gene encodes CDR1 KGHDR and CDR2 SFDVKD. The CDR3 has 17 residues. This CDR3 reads CATSVNTGTSGSRTQYF. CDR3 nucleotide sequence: TGTGCCACCAGTGTTAACACCGGGACTAGCGGGAGTCGTACGCAGTATTTT.

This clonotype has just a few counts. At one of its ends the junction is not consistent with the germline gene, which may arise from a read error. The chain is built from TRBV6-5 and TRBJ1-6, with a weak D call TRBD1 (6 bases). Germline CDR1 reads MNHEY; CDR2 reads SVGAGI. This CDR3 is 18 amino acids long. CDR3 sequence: CASSYSATGSSYNSPPHF. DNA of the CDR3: TGTGCCAGCAGTTATTCCGCCACAGGGAGCTCCTATAATTCACCCCCCCACTTT.

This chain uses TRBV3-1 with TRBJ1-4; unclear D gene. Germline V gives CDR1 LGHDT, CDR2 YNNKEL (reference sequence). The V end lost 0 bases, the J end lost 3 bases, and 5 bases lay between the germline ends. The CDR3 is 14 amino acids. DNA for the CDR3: TGTGCCAGCAGCCAAGACGGATCTAATGAAAAACTGTTTTTT. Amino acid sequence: CASSQDGSNEKLFF.

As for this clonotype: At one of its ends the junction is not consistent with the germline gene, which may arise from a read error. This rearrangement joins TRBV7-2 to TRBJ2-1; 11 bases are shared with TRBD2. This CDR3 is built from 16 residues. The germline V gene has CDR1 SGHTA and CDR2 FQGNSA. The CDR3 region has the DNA TGTGCCAGCACCTTAGCAGGGACTAGCGGCTACAATGAGCAGTTCTTC. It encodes CASTLAGTSGYNEQFF.

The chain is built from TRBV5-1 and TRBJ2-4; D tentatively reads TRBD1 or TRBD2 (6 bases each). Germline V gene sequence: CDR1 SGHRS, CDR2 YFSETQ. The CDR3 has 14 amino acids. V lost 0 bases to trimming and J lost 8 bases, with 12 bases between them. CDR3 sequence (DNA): TGCGCCAGCAGCTTGGGGGGGGCAATATACATTCAGTACTTC. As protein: CASSLGGAIYIQYF. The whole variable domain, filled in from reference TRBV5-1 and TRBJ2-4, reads KAGVTQTPRYLIKTRGQQVTLSCSPISGHRSVSWYQQTPGQGLQFLFEYFSETQRNKGNFPGRFSGRQFSNSRSEMNVSTLELGDSALYLCASSLGGAIYIQYFGAGTRLSVL.